This T cell receptor (beta chain) was captured in a study of CD8 T cells in Susac syndrome. Trimming took 0 bases from V and 7 from J, leaving 10 bases between them. The CDR3 length is 13 residues. Germline loops: CDR1 SGHRS, CDR2 YFSETQ. Random-hexamer reverse transcription was applied to roughly 0.5 to 1 ug RNA. TCRdb independently ran MiXCR on the immunoSEQ multiplex PCR reads; one entry per CDR3 protein. The table has 150,000 to 200,000 distinct CDR3 sequences, 93% seen once; the top ten hold 0.09% to 0.095%. V and J are TRBV5-1 and TRBJ1-2; D is perhaps TRBD1 (6 bases). The source material was CD4+ T cells from PBMCs. The TCR originated in a human donor with multiple sclerosis. The CDR3 DNA sequence: TGCGCCAGCAGCTTGGCCGGGACAAGTGGCTACACCTTC. It yields the protein CASSLAGTSGYTF.